A selection of T cell receptor beta chains follows, all from one sample in a study of CD4+ T cells in melanoma. Profiled with immunoSEQ multiplex PCR; TCRdb holds only in-frame clones, not every one. This sample has 18,000 or so clones; 81% occur once, and the top ten carry 5% to 6.5%. Sequencing was carried out using cells from a culture (not recorded whether cultured in vitro). The receptors were gathered from a human donor with melanoma. Both conserved end residues are part of each CDR3. The order of the fields is V gene, CDR3 length, clone size, J gene, D gene, CDR3 protein, CDR3 DNA. D genes are given only for firm matches. Clone size is shown for a subset of rows, as once, few, many or a class of expanded clone.

>TRBV2|17|few|TRBJ1-3|TRBD1
CASSELLGQGFENTIYF
TGTGCCAGCAGTGAGCTACTGGGACAGGGTTTTGAAAACACCATATATTTT
>TRBV6-1|14|.|TRBJ2-7|.
CASRRVGESYEQYF
TGTGCCAGCAGAAGGGTAGGGGAATCCTACGAGCAGTACTTC
>TRBV5-1|19|.|TRBJ2-6|.
CASRGGTASPHSGANVLTF
TGCGCCAGCAGGGGGGGGACAGCGAGTCCCCACTCTGGGGCCAACGTCCTGACTTTC
>TRBV5-4|13|.|TRBJ2-1|.
CASSLVTGDEQFF
TGTGCCAGCAGCTTGGTGACGGGGGATGAGCAGTTCTTC
>TRBV6-1|14|once|TRBJ1-2|.
CASSGPGWGSSYTF
TGTGCCAGCAGTGGCCCAGGCTGGGGGAGTAGCTACACCTTC
>TRBV7-6|16|.|TRBJ2-5|TRBD1
CASSLVRGRQGETQYF
TGTGCCAGCAGCTTAGTTAGGGGAAGACAGGGGGAGACCCAGTACTTC
>TRBV6-1|16|.|TRBJ2-7|TRBD1
CASSDRVAGGFYEQYF
TGTGCCAGCAGTGATCGTGTCGCAGGGGGCTTCTACGAGCAGTACTTC
>TRBV28|17|.|TRBJ1-1|.
CASSSSRMGFMATEAFF
TGTGCCAGCAGTTCGTCGAGGATGGGCTTTATGGCAACTGAAGCTTTCTTT
>TRBV19|15|.|TRBJ2-7|TRBD2
CASSIRPSGSYEQYF
TGTGCCAGTAGTATAAGGCCTAGCGGCTCCTACGAGCAGTACTTC
>TRBV5-1|14|.|TRBJ1-2|TRBD1
CASSFGQGGRGYTF
TGCGCCAGCAGCTTTGGGCAGGGGGGCCGTGGCTACACCTTC
>TRBV19|14|.|TRBJ2-2|TRBD1
CASKRQGATGELFF
TGTGCCAGTAAGAGACAGGGGGCCACCGGGGAGCTGTTTTTT
>TRBV5-1|17|.|TRBJ2-4|.
CASSLNEIGGYGNIQYF
TGCGCCAGCAGCTTAAACGAAATAGGGGGTTACGGAAACATTCAGTACTTC
>TRBV5-1|17|few|TRBJ1-3|TRBD1
CASSGIGQGDSGNTIYF
TGCGCCAGCAGCGGGATCGGACAGGGAGACTCTGGAAACACCATATATTTT
>TRBV25-1|15|.|TRBJ2-1|TRBD2
CASSRGAGGYNEQFF
TGTGCCAGCAGTAGAGGCGCGGGGGGCTACAATGAGCAGTTCTTC
>TRBV29-1|14|few|TRBJ2-5|.
CSVVDTGVQETQYF
TGCAGCGTTGTGGATACAGGAGTACAAGAGACCCAGTACTTC
>TRBV7-9|13|.|TRBJ1-2|.
CASRKTGSYGYTF
TGTGCCAGCAGGAAAACGGGGAGCTATGGCTACACCTTC
>TRBV14|15|.|TRBJ2-3|TRBD2
CASSRQRGGTDTQYF
TGTGCCAGCAGCCGCCAGCGGGGTGGCACAGATACGCAGTATTTT
>TRBV11-2|15|.|TRBJ1-2|.
CASSLGLDRPYGYTF
TGTGCCAGCAGCTTAGGACTCGACAGACCCTATGGCTACACCTTC
>TRBV7-9|13|.|TRBJ1-2|.
CASSLGMGYGYTF
TGTGCCAGCAGCTTAGGGATGGGTTATGGCTACACCTTC
>TRBV11-3|15|once|TRBJ2-7|.
CASSFRTVSNYEQYF
TGTGCCAGCAGCTTTAGGACGGTATCGAACTACGAGCAGTACTTC
>TRBV10-3|12|.|TRBJ2-3|.
CAISSTGDTQYF
TGTGCCATCAGTTCGACGGGGGATACGCAATATTTT
>TRBV29-1|14|few|TRBJ2-2|TRBD1
CSVSRTGDTGELFF
TGCAGCGTCAGTAGGACAGGGGACACCGGGGAGCTGTTTTTT
>TRBV5-1|13|.|TRBJ1-2|.
CASRLNPKDGYTF
TGCGCCAGCAGGTTGAACCCTAAGGATGGCTACACCTTC
>TRBV7-8|17|.|TRBJ2-7|.
CASSLGPHLRISYEQYF
TGTGCCAGCAGCTTAGGCCCACACCTGAGGATCTCCTACGAGCAGTACTTC
>TRBV2|13|.|TRBJ1-1|.
CASSMDGNTEAFF
TGTGCCAGCAGTATGGACGGCAACACTGAAGCTTTCTTT
>TRBV7-8|14|.|TRBJ2-7|.
CASSLEQSSYEQYF
TGTGCCAGCAGCTTAGAACAGAGCTCCTACGAGCAGTACTTC
>TRBV5-4|13|.|TRBJ2-3|.
CASRGGLTDTQYF
TGTGCCAGCAGGGGGGGCCTCACAGATACGCAGTATTTT
>TRBV7-9|15|.|TRBJ1-2|TRBD1
CASSFGQERLYGYTF
TGTGCCAGCAGCTTTGGACAGGAGAGACTTTATGGCTACACCTTT
>TRBV9|12|.|TRBJ2-2|.
CASSVGTGELFF
TGTGCCAGCAGCGTGGGTACCGGGGAGCTGTTTTTT
>TRBV10-3|11|.|TRBJ2-3|.
CAISGGDTQYF
TGTGCCATCAGTGGGGGAGATACGCAGTATTTT
>TRBV7-9|17|.|TRBJ2-5|TRBD2
CASSLATSGGAGETQYF
TGTGCCAGCAGCTTAGCGACTAGCGGGGGGGCCGGGGAGACCCAGTACTTC
>TRBV27|13|.|TRBJ2-3|.
CASKRVGTDTQYF
TGTGCCAGCAAGAGGGTCGGAACAGATACGCAGTATTTT
>TRBV2|14|.|TRBJ2-2|TRBD1
CASRRRGRPGELFF
TGTGCCAGCAGGAGAAGGGGGCGACCCGGGGAGCTGTTTTTT
>TRBV10-2|14|.|TRBJ2-2|TRBD2
CASTRSGGAGELFF
TGCGCCAGCACTCGTAGCGGGGGGGCGGGGGAGCTGTTTTTT
>TRBV5-1|13|.|TRBJ1-1|.
CASSWGGNTEAFF
TGCGCCAGCAGCTGGGGTGGGAACACTGAAGCTTTCTTT
>TRBV5-1|14|.|TRBJ2-7|.
CASSLVRAPYEQYF
TGCGCCAGCAGCTTGGTCCGAGCGCCTTACGAGCAGTACTTC
>TRBV30|14|.|TRBJ1-5|.
CAWSAGAGNQPQHF
TGTGCCTGGAGTGCGGGGGCGGGCAATCAGCCCCAGCATTTT
>TRBV7-9|14|.|TRBJ2-7|TRBD2
CASSLGGTAREQYF
TGTGCCAGCAGCTTGGGAGGGACGGCTCGCGAGCAGTACTTC
>TRBV5-1|15|.|TRBJ1-5|.
CASSLGVDSNQPQHF
TGCGCCAGCAGCTTGGGAGTGGATAGCAATCAGCCCCAGCATTTT
>TRBV7-6|13|.|TRBJ2-1|.
CASSYQSYNEQFF
TGTGCCAGCAGCTACCAGTCCTACAATGAGCAGTTCTTC
>TRBV18|16|.|TRBJ2-2|.
CASSPQQRGNTGELFF
TGTGCCAGCTCACCACAACAGAGGGGGAACACCGGGGAGCTGTTTTTT
>TRBV11-2|14|.|TRBJ2-1|.
CASSLSGFLNEQFF
TGTGCCAGCAGCTTGAGCGGGTTCCTCAATGAGCAGTTCTTC
>TRBV5-1|16|.|TRBJ1-1|TRBD1
CASSFMNRGLDTEAFF
TGCGCCAGCAGCTTTATGAACAGGGGGCTGGACACTGAAGCTTTCTTT
>TRBV5-1|15|.|TRBJ2-1|TRBD2
CASSLSASGGGEQFF
TGCGCCAGCAGCTTGTCGGCTAGCGGGGGCGGTGAGCAGTTCTTC
>TRBV5-1|14|few|TRBJ1-2|.
CASRESTSDYGYTF
TGCGCCAGCAGGGAAAGTACCTCTGACTATGGCTACACCTTC
>TRBV18|13|.|TRBJ1-5|.
CASSPDSEEPQHF
TGTGCCAGCTCACCGGACTCCGAAGAGCCCCAGCATTTT
>TRBV29-1|14|.|TRBJ2-2|TRBD1
CSGKTDRLTGELFF
TGCAGCGGTAAAACGGACAGGCTCACCGGGGAGCTGTTTTTT
>TRBV6-6|15|once|TRBJ1-2|.
CASRGKEFHGYGYTF
TGTGCCAGTCGAGGAAAGGAATTTCACGGCTATGGCTACACCTTC
>TRBV6-5|13|.|TRBJ1-2|TRBD1
CASSGQGTRGYTF
TGTGCCAGCAGTGGACAGGGTACGCGTGGCTACACCTTC
>TRBV7-3|14|.|TRBJ2-1|.
CASSPRPSYNEQFF
TGTGCCAGCAGCCCCCGTCCTAGTTACAATGAGCAGTTCTTC
>TRBV6-1|14|.|TRBJ1-5|.
CASSRPSRNQPQHF
TGTGCCAGCAGCCGACCAAGTAGGAATCAGCCCCAGCATTTT